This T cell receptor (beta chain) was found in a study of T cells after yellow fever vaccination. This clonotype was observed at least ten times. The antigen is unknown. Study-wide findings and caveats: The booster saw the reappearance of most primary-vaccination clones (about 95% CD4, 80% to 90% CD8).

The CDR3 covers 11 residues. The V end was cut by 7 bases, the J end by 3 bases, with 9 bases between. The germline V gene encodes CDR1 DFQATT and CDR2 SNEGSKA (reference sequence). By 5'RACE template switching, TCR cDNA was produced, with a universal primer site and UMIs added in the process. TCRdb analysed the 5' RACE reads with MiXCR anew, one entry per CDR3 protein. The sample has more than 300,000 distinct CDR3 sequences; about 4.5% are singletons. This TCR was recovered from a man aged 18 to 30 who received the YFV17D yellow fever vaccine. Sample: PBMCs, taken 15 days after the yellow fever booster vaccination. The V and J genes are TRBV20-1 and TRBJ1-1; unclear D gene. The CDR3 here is CSVTLHTEAFF. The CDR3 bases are TGCAGTGTTACACTGCACACTGAAGCTTTCTTT.